A selection of T cell receptor beta chains follows, all from one sample in a study of radiotherapy plus CTLA-4 blockade in lung cancer. This table comes from immunoSEQ multiplex PCR, and its TCRdb copy is limited to in-frame clones, with some not included. The table shows over 100,000 clones, with roughly four fifths occurring only once. Sequences were derived from peripheral blood, sampled from a patient treated with radiotherapy plus ipilimumab. The receptors originated from a human donor with non-small cell lung cancer that progressed on radiotherapy plus ipilimumab. Some clones in this sample may be carry-over from other donors' samples. Both conserved end residues are part of each CDR3. The D gene is left open where the match is weak. Size is omitted from some rows. Given values are once, few, many or a class for expanded clones.

DNA: TGTGCCTGGACAGGGGACTATAATTCACCCCTCCACTTT
CDR3: CAWTGDYNSPLHF
J: TRBJ1-6
V: TRBV30
D: NA
size: NA

DNA: TGTGCCAGCAGTTTAAGGGGGGGCAGGGATCAGCCCCAGCATTTT
CDR3: CASSLRGGRDQPQHF
J: TRBJ1-5
V: TRBV28
D: NA
size: NA

DNA: TGTGCCAGCAGCCGAATGCCAGGAACTTACGAGCAGTACTTC
CDR3: CASSRMPGTYEQYF
J: TRBJ2-7
V: TRBV5-4
D: NA
size: NA

DNA: TGTGCCAGCGGGTCGGCTTCCTACGAGCAGTACTTC
CDR3: CASGSASYEQYF
J: TRBJ2-7
V: TRBV6-5
D: NA
size: NA

DNA: TGTGCCAGCAGCTACGGACAGGCTGGTGGCTACACCTTC
CDR3: CASSYGQAGGYTF
J: TRBJ1-2
V: TRBV6-5
D: TRBD1
size: NA

DNA: TGTGCCATCAGTGTAAACAGGGCCGGTTACGAGCAGTACTTC
CDR3: CAISVNRAGYEQYF
J: TRBJ2-7
V: TRBV10-3
D: NA
size: NA

DNA: TGCGCCAGCAGGGGGGTGGTAGGGGGCAGTTTGAATGAGCAGTTCTTC
CDR3: CASRGVVGGSLNEQFF
J: TRBJ2-1
V: TRBV10-2
D: TRBD1
size: NA

DNA: TGCGCCAGCAGCCCGGTTATAGCGGGGGGTTCCCCCGACGAGCAGTACTTC
CDR3: CASSPVIAGGSPDEQYF
J: TRBJ2-7
V: TRBV5-1
D: TRBD2
size: NA

DNA: TGTGCCAGCAGTTATCAACAGGGATATGGCTACACCTTC
CDR3: CASSYQQGYGYTF
J: TRBJ1-2
V: TRBV6-5
D: NA
size: NA

DNA: TGTGCCAGCAGCAGGGACAGGGTATCCTACAATGAGCAGTTCTTC
CDR3: CASSRDRVSYNEQFF
J: TRBJ2-1
V: TRBV11-2
D: TRBD1
size: few

DNA: TGTGCCAGCAGTCCCCCGACAGACACCGGGGAGCTGTTTTTT
CDR3: CASSPPTDTGELFF
J: TRBJ2-2
V: TRBV6-6
D: NA
size: NA

DNA: TGTGCCAGCAGTTCTAGGGGAAGCCCCCAAGAGACCCAGTACTTC
CDR3: CASSSRGSPQETQYF
J: TRBJ2-5
V: TRBV7-2
D: NA
size: NA

DNA: TGTGCTAGTGGTTTGCCCCTCGGGGTGGGGGACATGGTGAAGACCCAGTACTTC
CDR3: CASGLPLGVGDMVKTQYF
J: TRBJ2-5
V: TRBV12-5
D: NA
size: NA

DNA: TGTGCCAGCAGCTTAGGGCAGGCGATTTACTATGGCTACACCTTC
CDR3: CASSLGQAIYYGYTF
J: TRBJ1-2
V: TRBV7-2
D: NA
size: few

DNA: TGTGCCACCAGCAGAACAGGGGCGGGGCTAGACACTGAAGCTTTCTTT
CDR3: CATSRTGAGLDTEAFF
J: TRBJ1-1
V: TRBV15
D: TRBD1
size: NA